This T cell receptor (beta chain) comes out of a study of PD-1 blockade in classical Hodgkin lymphoma (TCRdb year 2020). Notes on the research overall: Nivolumab dosing was 3 mg/kg intravenously every 2 weeks, continuing until either disease progression or unacceptable toxicity. The study used CyTOF and TCR beta sequencing to define a peripheral blood immune signature of response to PD-1 blockade in classical Hodgkin lymphoma.

The Qiagen DNeasy kit was used to extract genomic DNA from unsorted PBMCs and from the negatively selected CD4+ and CD8+ fractions. TCR beta CDR3 regions were amplified by immunoSEQ multiplex PCR using primers annealing to V and J segments. Amplification bias was minimized using a synthetic immune receptor repertoire, and residual bias was removed computationally after sequencing. The authors' pipeline ran thus. Custom Python scripts were used to quantify repertoire diversity as the Shannon entropy index. The unsorted, CD4+ and CD8+ repertoires were each analyzed separately, with the exception of combined analyses, where CD4+ and CD8+ sequences were merged in silico. A clone was considered expanded if an increase in frequency of at least 2-fold after treatment relative to C1D1 was found, and a pseudocount of 0.5 was applied to clones undetected at baseline. Singleton clones were defined as clones with 0 or 1 copy at C1D1, and non-singleton clones were defined as clones with 2 or more copies. Clones expanded in unsorted samples were assigned a CD4+, CD8+ or unknown annotation through matching of protein sequences in sorted samples from the same patient. Wilcoxon tests on paired samples were used to test changes in diversity from C1D1 to C4D1. This is the immuneACCESS table as TCRdb keeps it, with only in-frame sequences that have V and J called. A part of the clones is gone; compared with another copy, unresolved V genes explain less than half, and the rest is unexplained. V and J calls and clone size are given by that table; D and trimming were obtained from the DNA. The sample table contains 50,000 to 75,000 clones; only one count was recorded for approximately 88% of them. The ten largest clones add up to approximately 12% of the sample.

Taken with the paper, the label for time point translates to: cycle 1 day 1 (C1D1), immediately before nivolumab initiation. All trial patients had relapsed after autologous stem cell transplantation, with cohorts A, B and C differing in prior brentuximab vedotin exposure. A total of more than 55 patients with relapsed/refractory classical Hodgkin lymphoma made up the trial cohort, and each patient's best overall response was complete response, partial response or progressive disease. Single-agent nivolumab was administered to trial patients in the multi-cohort phase II CheckMate 205 trial. An independent review committee assessed best overall response by applying the 2007 International Working Group response criteria. Trial PBMCs were collected immediately before nivolumab initiation (C1D1) and during therapy at cycle 2 day 1 and cycle 4 day 1. Peripheral blood was collected in 8 mL Vacutainer Cell Preparation Tubes, from which PBMCs were isolated by centrifugation and then cryopreserved.

A word on this clone: No antigen is known for it. One base away there is no much larger clone; base qualities are not given.

Results and caveats for the whole study, not just this receptor: Baseline diversity similar to that of newly diagnosed patients was observed in trial patients achieving complete response, whereas significantly lower diversity was observed in partial responders and progressors. The study was restricted to a single clinical trial cohort, and the causes of repertoire differences, possibly disease activity or prior therapy, were left undefined. Baseline TCR diversity was reported to be lower in newly diagnosed patients than in healthy donors, and even lower in relapsed/refractory patients. Lower diversity was seen in patients whose nivolumab began less than 1 year after ASCT, and these patients were left out of later analyses so that immune reconstitution would not confound the results. A significant rise by C4D1 was seen in CD4+ but not CD8+ TCR diversity (p=0.0027 vs p=0.16), with the rise being most apparent in complete responders (p=0.02).

From the germline V gene, CDR1 is KGHSH and CDR2 is LQKENI. The germline V end is reduced by 4 bases and the J end by 0 bases; junction bases left unmatched: 8. The CDR3 covers 17 residues, taking in both the cysteine and the phenylalanine. The CDR3 DNA has 51 bases and is translated from base 1. The source was peripheral blood mononuclear cells (PBMCs), collected at baseline. Here the chain combines TRBV18 and TRBJ1-3, and 8 bases in between align with TRBD1. This receptor was identified in a human donor with classical Hodgkin lymphoma. The base sequence is TGTGCCAGCTCACGGACAGGGAATACCGACTCTGGAAACACCATATATTTT. This codes for CASSRTGNTDSGNTIYF.